This TCR beta chain was sequenced in a study of T cell changes during pregnancy in multiple sclerosis. Sequenced by immunoSEQ multiplex PCR; TCRdb stores in-frame clones only, minus some. The repertoire has more than 90,000 clones, 80% to 95% of them found once; the top ten carry about 1.5%. Per germline, CDR1 SGHRS and CDR2 YFSETQ. CDR3 length: 16 residues. Trimming took 0 bases from V and 2 from J; bases not matched to a gene: 7. V is TRBV5-1 and J is TRBJ2-7; 8 bases fit TRBD2. The specimen was peripheral blood, collected in the third trimester of pregnancy. This clonotype originated in a female donor with multiple sclerosis, enrolled in a pregnancy study. DNA of the CDR3: TGCGCCAGCAGCTTGGACGGGACTAGACTTGCCTACGAGCAGTACTTC. Translated: CASSLDGTRLAYEQYF. Complete variable domain (other parts from reference TRBV5-1 and TRBJ2-7): KAGVTQTPRYLIKTRGQQVTLSCSPISGHRSVSWYQQTPGQGLQFLFEYFSETQRNKGNFPGRFSGRQFSNSRSEMNVSTLELGDSALYLCASSLDGTRLAYEQYFGPGTRLTVT.